The next 21 T cell receptor beta chains were all read from a single sample in a study of regulatory T cells in long-lasting Graves disease. Time point noted: newly diagnosed GD, antithyroid drugs for less than 3 months. PBMCs provided the RNA from which the TCR library was made. Building the TCR beta libraries relied on iRepertoire HTBI primers, and CDR3 regions underwent Arm-PCR. TCRdb independently ran MiXCR on the multiplex PCR reads; one entry per CDR3 protein. In the table there are roughly 360,000 distinct CDR3 sequences, 12% of which are singletons. These data are also associated with another study on T cells in Graves' hyperthyroidism and ophthalmopathy.

Material: peripheral blood mononuclear cells (PBMCs), obtained at new diagnosis, from a patient treated with antithyroid drugs. The receptors come from a young woman with Graves disease.

On this clonotype: A much larger clone differs from this one at a single base, so this may be a read error. The chain couples TRBV2 to TRBJ2-7, with 7 bases identical to TRBD2. CDR3 length: 12 amino acids. J gave up 3 bases and V 7 bases, and 3 bases lay outside the gene matches. The germline V gene encodes CDR1 SNHLY and CDR2 FYNNEI. The CDR3 reads CASNAGDYEQYF. CDR3 nucleotide sequence: TGTGCCAGCAACGCGGGAGACTACGAGCAGTACTTC.

This clonotype was seen at least ten times. In nucleotides, the CDR3 is TGTGCCAGCAGTGAAGGGGATACGCAGTATTTT. Residues: CASSEGDTQYF. The V gene is TRBV2, the J gene TRBJ2-3; no firm D call. Trimming cost V 1 base and J 6 bases, with 2 bases left between them. CDR1 is SNHLY and CDR2 is FYNNEI in the germline V gene. The CDR3 totals 11 residues. The full variable domain, rest sourced from reference TRBV2 and TRBJ2-3, is EPEVTQTPSHQVTQMGQEVILRCVPISNHLYFYWYRQILGQKVEFLVSFYNNEISEKSEIFDDQFSVERPDGSNFTLKIRSTKLEDSAMYFCASSEGDTQYFGPGTRLTVL.

This chain links TRBV7-9 with TRBJ2-5, with D unclear. V was cut by 4 bases and J by 3 bases, with 12 bases left in between. The V gene's germline CDR1 is SEHNR and CDR2 FQNEAQ (reference sequence). The CDR3 totals 14 residues. CDR3 nucleotides: TGTGCCAGCAGCTCAGAGGACCTGGAAGAGACCCAGTACTTC. Residues: CASSSEDLEETQYF.

The chain uses TRBV6-5 and TRBJ1-1, with a weak D call TRBD1 (5 bases). Germline CDR1 and CDR2: MNHEY and SVGAGI. The CDR3 has 16 amino acids. V was pared by 4 bases and J by 0 bases, with 15 bases between. CDR3 nucleotide sequence: TGTGCCAGCAGTTCTCGACAGAGGAGCTTGAACACTGAAGCTTTCTTT. Protein sequence: CASSSRQRSLNTEAFF.

V usage is TRBV19 and J usage is TRBJ1-5; perhaps TRBD1 as D (5 bases). CDR1 is LNHDA and CDR2 is SQIVND in the germline V gene (reference sequence). This CDR3 contains 15 residues. Trimming shortened V by 3 bases and J by 2 bases, and 11 bases separated the two germline ends. The CDR3 loop reads CASSMMGRGNQPQHF. As DNA, the CDR3 is TGTGCCAGTAGTATGATGGGGCGAGGCAATCAGCCCCAGCATTTT.

This clonotype was recorded at least ten times. The CDR3 here is CASSLGRALDGGYTF. Here the CDR3 DNA reads TGTGCCAGCAGTTTAGGGAGGGCGCTTGATGGTGGCTACACCTTC. This chain joins TRBV12-3 or TRBV12-4 and TRBJ1-2; D uncertain. Trimming removed 1 base at V and 7 bases at J, with 16 bases between. The CDR3 covers 15 residues.

This clonotype was observed many times. The V call is TRBV18, the J call TRBJ1-3; the D is unclear. This CDR3 is built from 16 residues. V was trimmed by 2 bases and J by 4 bases, leaving 15 bases between them. The germline V gene has CDR1 KGHSH and CDR2 LQKENI. The CDR3 loop reads CASSPSRAGIGNTIYF. CDR3 bases: TGTGCCAGCTCACCAAGCCGGGCGGGAATCGGAAACACCATATATTTT.

This clonotype was detected many times. V is TRBV12-3 or TRBV12-4 and J is TRBJ1-1; no definite D call. V shed 3 bases and J shed 11 bases, with 10 bases lying between them. The CDR3 is 11 residues long. The CDR3 DNA is TGTGCCAGCAGTTTGTCCTTTAGGGCTTTCTTT. Translating gives CASSLSFRAFF.

This clonotype was seen ten or more times. V gene TRBV19 combines with J gene TRBJ1-1; 8 bases are a match to TRBD1. Unmatched junction bases numbered 0, after V lost 6 bases and J lost 0 bases. Germline CDR1 and CDR2: LNHDA and SQIVND (reference sequence). The CDR3 consists of 13 residues. The CDR3 region has the DNA TGTGCCAGTAGGGACAGGGTGAACACTGAAGCTTTCTTT. It is translated as CASRDRVNTEAFF.

This clonotype was counted many times. The J gene is TRBJ2-1, the V gene TRBV20-1; unclear D gene. The CDR3 runs 13 residues. Germline V gives CDR1 DFQATT, CDR2 SNEGSKA (reference sequence). The CDR3 protein is CRCGPSIYNEQFF. CDR3 DNA sequence: TGCAGGTGTGGGCCCTCAATATACAATGAGCAGTTCTTC.

This clonotype was counted a few times. This may be a read error: a much more frequent sequence differs by one nucleotide. The rearrangement links TRBV28 to TRBJ2-7; D call uncertain. CDR3 length: 10 residues. V lost 6 bases and J lost 2, with 2 bases in between. Germline values: CDR1 MDHEN, CDR2 SYDVKM. In nucleotides, the CDR3 is TGTGCCAGCAGGGCCTACGAGCAGTACTTC. Translated, it gives CASRAYEQYF.

This chain connects TRBV5-8 to TRBJ2-1; 7 bases agree with TRBD2. V lost 6 bases and J lost 8; bases outside the gene matches: 8. Germline CDR1 SGHTS, CDR2 YDEGEE. This CDR3 is built from 13 residues. In DNA form, the CDR3 reads TGTGCCAGCACCCCATCTAGCGGCCATGAGCAGTTCTTC. It is translated as CASTPSSGHEQFF.

With respect to this clonotype: No conserved phenylalanine or tryptophan ends this CDR3, so it is likely a read error. The rearrangement joins TRBV20-1 to TRBJ2-3; no clear D. This CDR3 has 15 amino acids. With 3 bases removed from V and 0 bases from J, the gap between germline ends came to 13 bases. In germline, CDR1 is DFQATT, CDR2 SNEGSKA (reference sequence). The CDR3 sequence: CSASGLSLSTDTQYS. The CDR3 region has the DNA TGCAGTGCTAGTGGGCTATCGCTTAGCACAGATACGCAGTATTCT.

This clonotype was detected ten times or more. The chain employs TRBV12-3 or TRBV12-4 and TRBJ1-1; D is uncertain. The CDR3 sequence is 15 residues long. The germline V and J ends were trimmed by 3 bases and 0 bases, with 11 bases remaining between them. The CDR3 DNA reads TGTGCCAGCAGTTTCAACCGGCGGATGAACACTGAAGCTTTCTTT. It codes for CASSFNRRMNTEAFF.

This clonotype was detected ten times or more. The V gene is TRBV6-2 or TRBV6-3, the J gene TRBJ1-5, with D unclear. Germline V lookup: CDR1 MNHEY, CDR2 SVGEGT. Trimming took off 3 bases at V and 5 bases at J, with 14 bases between the two ends. The CDR3 consists of 15 residues. The CDR3 sequence: CASSYRLQVDQPQHF. DNA for the CDR3: TGTGCCAGCAGTTATAGACTGCAGGTCGATCAGCCCCAGCATTTT.

This clonotype was found many times. The chain has TRBV7-6 and TRBJ2-1; the D gene is possibly TRBD2 (6 bases). The V gene lost 2 bases and the J gene lost 0 bases, with 17 bases spanning the gap. Germline CDR1 and CDR2: SGHVS and FNYEAQ. The CDR3 totals 18 residues. CDR3 amino acids: CASSLFPGRQRSYNEQFF. The CDR3 region has the DNA TGTGCCAGCAGCTTATTTCCCGGGAGACAGCGCTCCTACAATGAGCAGTTCTTC.

This clonotype came up many times. A single base separates this from a much larger clone, so it may be a read error. This chain connects TRBV12-3 or TRBV12-4 to TRBJ2-7; D ambiguous. The CDR3 consists of 12 residues. V lost 1 base and J lost 3, with 4 bases in between. The CDR3: CASSLGDYEQYF. In nucleotides, the CDR3 is TGTGCCAGCAGTTTAGGGGACTACGAGCAGTACTTC.

Only a few counts were recorded for this clonotype. The V gene is TRBV3-1, the J gene TRBJ2-1; 10 bases agree with TRBD2. Germline lookup yields CDR1 LGHDT and CDR2 YNNKEL (reference sequence). The CDR3 is made up of 14 amino acids. Trimming at V came to 6 bases and at J to 5 bases, leaving 4 bases not matched to a gene. The CDR3 region is CASSRSGGNNEQFF. Written as DNA, the CDR3 is TGTGCCAGCAGTCGTAGCGGGGGGAACAATGAGCAGTTCTTC.

This clonotype was seen repeatedly, ten times or more. The J gene is TRBJ1-4, the V gene TRBV12-3 or TRBV12-4; tentatively, D is TRBD1 (5 bases). Trimming stripped 4 bases from V and 8 bases from J, with 14 bases between. The CDR3 has 14 amino acids. For the CDR3, the DNA is TGTGCCAGCAGTTCCCCGGGGGGGGACGAAAAACTGTTTTTT. Translating it yields CASSSPGGDEKLFF.

The sample holds many counts of this clonotype. This chain joins TRBV7-2 and TRBJ2-1; D may be TRBD1 (5 bases). CDR3 size: 13 residues. Germline CDR1 reads SGHTA; CDR2 reads FQGNSA. Trimming left V 2 bases short and J 5 bases short, with 7 bases between. The CDR3 sequence: CASSLPGNNEQFF. CDR3 nucleotides: TGTGCCAGCAGCTTACCAGGGAACAATGAGCAGTTCTTC. The complete variable domain, with remaining parts taken from reference TRBV7-2 and TRBJ2-1, reads GAGVSQSPSNKVTEKGKDVELRCDPISGHTALYWYRQSLGQGLEFLIYFQGNSAPDKSGLPSDRFSAERTGGSVSTLTIQRTQQEDSAVYLCASSLPGNNEQFFGPGTRLTVL.

This clonotype was observed many times. This sequence joins TRBV7-8 and TRBJ1-4; 8 nucleotides agree with TRBD1. Per germline, CDR1 SGHVS and CDR2 FQNEAQ. This CDR3 spans 19 amino acids. V lost 7 bases and J lost 3; bases outside the gene matches: 19. CDR3 sequence: CASNPNPGQGAAPNEKLFF. The CDR3 DNA follows: TGTGCCAGCAATCCTAACCCAGGGCAGGGGGCGGCCCCTAATGAAAAACTGTTTTTT. The full variable domain, in which reference TRBV7-8 and TRBJ1-4 provide the parts outside the CDR3, is GAGVSQSPRYKVAKRGQDVALRCDPISGHVSLFWYQQALGQGPEFLTYFQNEAQLDKSGLPSDRFFAERPEGSVSTLKIQRTQQEDSAVYLCASNPNPGQGAAPNEKLFFGSGTQLSVL.